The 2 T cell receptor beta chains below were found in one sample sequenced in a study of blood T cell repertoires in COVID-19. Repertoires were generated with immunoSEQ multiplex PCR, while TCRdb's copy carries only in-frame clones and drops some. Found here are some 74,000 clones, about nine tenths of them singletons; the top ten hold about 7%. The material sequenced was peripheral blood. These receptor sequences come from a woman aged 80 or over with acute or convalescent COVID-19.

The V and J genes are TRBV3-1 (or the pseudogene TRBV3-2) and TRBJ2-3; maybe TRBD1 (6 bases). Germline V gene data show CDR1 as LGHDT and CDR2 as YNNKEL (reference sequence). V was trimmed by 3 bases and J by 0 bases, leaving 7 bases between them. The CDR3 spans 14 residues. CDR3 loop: CASSQGASTDTQYF. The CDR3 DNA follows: TGTGCCAGCAGCCAGGGGGCAAGCACAGATACGCAGTATTTT.

In DNA form, the CDR3 reads TGTGCCACCACACAAACAGCGGACTTCGATTCACCCCTCCACTTT. Translation gives CATTQTADFDSPLHF. This chain links TRBV10-3 with TRBJ1-6; D gene unclear. The germline V gene has CDR1 ENHRY and CDR2 SYGVKD. The CDR3 spans 15 residues. The ends were cut back, 10 bases at V and 8 bases at J, with 21 bases in the middle.